The clone carrying this TCR beta chain was seen a single time. The data are from a study of blood T cell repertoires in COVID-19. Clones were sequenced by immunoSEQ multiplex PCR, and TCRdb holds only the in-frame ones, with some missing. The repertoire holds 300,000 to 450,000 clones, about 90% seen once, with approximately 3% in the top ten. Germline assignment: CDR1 SGHRS and CDR2 YFSETQ. The CDR3 covers 17 residues. V was cut by 5 bases and J by 8 bases, with 26 bases left in between. The specimen sequenced was peripheral blood. The chain has TRBV5-1 and TRBJ2-4; TRBD2 is a possible D gene (6 bases). The sequence derives from a woman younger than 45 with COVID-19, enrolled during active disease. The CDR3 sequence: CASRFLPYVTRRDIQYF. In DNA form, the CDR3 reads TGCGCCAGCAGATTTCTCCCCTATGTTACACGGAGGGACATTCAGTACTTC.